This T cell receptor (beta chain) was retrieved from a study of tumor T cells in aggressive B-cell lymphoma. Assay: immunoSEQ multiplex PCR; the TCRdb copy retains only in-frame clones and omits some. The data hold about 3,500 clones, with 94% observed a single time. The receptor was isolated from an adult with diffuse large B cell lymphoma. The sequencing sample was made of tumor tissue.

The CDR3 sequence is CASSPPRRQNYGYTF. The CDR3 DNA is TGTGCCAGCAGCCCCCCCAGGAGGCAAAACTATGGCTACACCTTC. This sequence joins TRBV28 and TRBJ1-2; D is ambiguous. CDR1 is MDHEN, CDR2 SYDVKM, per germline. V dropped 6 bases and J dropped 2 bases, with 16 bases sitting between them. CDR3 size: 15 residues.